The 8 T cell receptor beta chains below come from one sample, sequenced in a study of OX40 agonist ivuxolimab in advanced cancers. Data came from immunoSEQ multiplex PCR; TCRdb stores just in-frame clones and leaves some out. The sample has tens of thousands of clones; more than 85% are singletons. Sequences were derived from CD4+ or CD8+ T cells sorted from blood, sampled in a trial of the OX40 agonist ivuxolimab. Source of these receptors: an adult with an advanced solid tumor such as melanoma, head and neck, liver or kidney cancer.

The chain has TRBV19 and TRBJ1-3; 9 bases are shared with TRBD1. This CDR3 contains 16 residues. Germline CDR1 and CDR2: LNHDA and SQIVND (reference sequence). Trimming removed 4 bases from V and 3 bases from J; junction bases left unmatched: 7. The CDR3 region has the DNA TGTGCCAGTAGTACGGGGACAGGGTACTTTGGAAACACCATATATTTT. As protein: CASSTGTGYFGNTIYF.

V usage is TRBV6-6 and J usage is TRBJ1-5; perhaps TRBD1 as D (5 bases). Germline V gene sequence: CDR1 MNHNY, CDR2 SVGAGI (reference sequence). V lost 6 bases and J lost 5, with 5 bases in between. The CDR3 sequence is 11 residues long. The CDR3 nucleotides read TGTGCCAGCAGGGGGGATCAGCCCCAGCATTTT. It translates to CASRGDQPQHF.

This chain connects TRBV5-6 to TRBJ1-5; tentative D call: TRBD1 (5 bases). V was shortened by 2 bases and J by 6 bases, with 12 bases between the two germline ends. The CDR3 consists of 14 residues. Per the germline V gene, CDR1 is SGHDT and CDR2 is YYEEEE. As DNA, the CDR3 is TGTGCCAGCAGCTTTAAGGGGTCCGGTCAGCCCCAGCATTTT. Amino acids: CASSFKGSGQPQHF.

V is TRBV11-2 and J is TRBJ1-1; D perhaps matches TRBD1 (5 bases). The CDR3 sequence is 13 residues long. Germline V gene lookup returns CDR1 SGHAT and CDR2 FQNNGV. V shed 5 bases and J shed 11 bases, with 18 bases lying between them. For the CDR3, the DNA is TGTGCCAGCAGCGTTTTGGGGGGACCGAAGGCTTTCTTT. Its protein is CASSVLGGPKAFF.

The chain combines TRBV5-6 with TRBJ2-2; TRBD2 aligns across 11 bases. This CDR3 has 16 amino acids. The germline CDR1 and CDR2 sequences are SGHDT and YYEEEE. Trimming took 2 bases from V and 6 from J; bases not matched to a gene: 6. CDR3 in DNA: TGTGCCAGCAGCTTCGGTAGCGGGGGGGCCGCCGGGGAGCTGTTTTTT. Its protein is CASSFGSGGAAGELFF.

This sequence joins TRBV7-2 and TRBJ2-1; 10 bases match TRBD2. CDR1 and CDR2 (germline): SGHTA, FQGNSA. Trimming at V came to 2 bases and at J to 7 bases, leaving 2 bases not matched to a gene. This CDR3 is built from 14 residues. CDR3 sequence: CASSLTSGANEQFF. The CDR3 DNA reads as TGTGCCAGCAGCTTAACTAGCGGGGCGAATGAGCAGTTCTTC.

To note about this clone: At one end the junction does not follow the germline gene, possibly because of a read error. J is TRBJ1-6 and V is TRBV5-5, with 10 positions matching TRBD1. Germline V lookup: CDR1 SGHKS, CDR2 YYEKEE (reference sequence). CDR3 length: 17 amino acids. CDR3 nucleotide sequence: TGCGCCAGCAGCCAAGTTAGCGGGACAGGGGCGAATTCACCCCTCCACTTT. This sequence encodes CASSQVSGTGANSPLHF.

J is TRBJ1-1 and V is TRBV2; 8 bases map to TRBD1. Trimming at V came to 4 bases and at J to 5 bases, leaving 3 bases not matched to a gene. The germline V gene has CDR1 SNHLY and CDR2 FYNNEI. The CDR3 has 13 amino acids. CDR3 residues: CASSAGGTTEAFF. The CDR3 DNA reads TGTGCCAGCAGTGCAGGGGGCACAACTGAAGCTTTCTTT.